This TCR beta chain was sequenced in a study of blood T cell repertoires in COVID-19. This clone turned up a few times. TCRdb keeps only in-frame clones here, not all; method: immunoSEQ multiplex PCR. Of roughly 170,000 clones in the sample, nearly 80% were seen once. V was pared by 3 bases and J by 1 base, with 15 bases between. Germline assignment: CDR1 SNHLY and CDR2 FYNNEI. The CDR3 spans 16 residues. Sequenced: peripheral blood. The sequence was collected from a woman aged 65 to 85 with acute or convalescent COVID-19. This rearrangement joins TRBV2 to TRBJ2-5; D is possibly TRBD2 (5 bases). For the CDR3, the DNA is TGTGCCAGCAGTGATGTATATGGGGAGTTCCAAGAGACCCAGTACTTC. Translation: CASSDVYGEFQETQYF.